Below, one T cell receptor (beta chain) is given with its context. This clonotype came up many times. The clone's antigen remains unknown. Base qualities are not provided; no much larger clone lies one nucleotide away. The data belong to a study of T cells in Graves' hyperthyroidism and ophthalmopathy (dated by TCRdb to between 2018 and 2021). Regarding the study in general: Peripheral blood was sampled at the time of initial diagnosis, prior to any treatment. Whether ophthalmopathy could be predicted prospectively was tested in an independent validation cohort made up of 18 to 20 hyperthyroidism patients plus 17 patients who later progressed to ophthalmopathy. To identify distinguishing TCR V-J signatures, a discovery cohort of 90 to 100 patients was used, comprising 40 to 45 with Graves' ophthalmopathy and 57 with stable Graves' hyperthyroidism. Thyroid tissue and blood T-cell repertoires from six or seven Graves' hyperthyroidism patients were also compared in the study. For training and testing, the approximately 92 patients in the discovery cohort were randomly divided in a 7:3 ratio. After blood sampling, hyperthyroidism patients were treated with methimazole at a starting dose of 30 mg daily, and ophthalmopathy patients were treated with high-dose intravenous methylprednisolone. According to the paper, TCR Vbeta CDR3 sequencing was carried out on 120 to 150 peripheral blood samples, which came from about 45 ophthalmopathy, 75 or so hyperthyroidism and approximately 17 progressor patients.

V and J are truncated by 10 bases and 0 bases respectively, leaving an intervening sequence of 7 bases. CDR1 and CDR2 are drawn from the germline V gene: MDHEN, SYDVKM. The CDR3 covers 12 residues, taking in both the cysteine and the phenylalanine. Here the CDR3 DNA is all that survives: 36 bases in frame from base 1. TCR beta CDR3 regions were amplified from RNA transcripts. A first-round RT-PCR of the TCR CDR3 used the HTBI primer set with the Qiagen OneStep RT-PCR kit. Libraries were constructed in a second round of multiplex PCR, after which size selection and purification were performed. Paired-end sequencing of the libraries was performed with 100 bp reads on an Illumina HiSeq2000. On the authors' methods: Raw data were processed with SOAPnuke, discarding reads with adapters, uncalled bases, mean Phred below 15, or no exact constant-primer or identifier match. COPE v1.2.5 was used to merge the high-quality paired reads, and each unique nucleotide sequence was defined as a clonotype. MiTCR v1.1 was used to align clonotypes to the IMGT TRBV, TRBD and TRBJ reference segments. Analysis was restricted to V-J combinations with a frequency above 0.0001, which covered 99% to 99.2% of repertoires. The TCS score was defined as F50 (clonal expansion) divided by E x V (chaos), with BLOSUM62-based TCRdist calculated between CDR3 peptides within each V-J. Welch's t-statistics and random forest reduced several hundred V-J features to 13, which were used in a naive Bayes classifier (R e1071). TCRdb redid the processing of the public reads, applying fastp at Q25 and MiXCR, and retained in-frame beta chains. Entries that share a CDR3 protein sequence are merged under the most common genes and DNA. These V and J calls are TCRdb output, not the study's own analysis. The sample has 490,000 or so distinct CDR3 sequences on record, 20% to 25% of them singletons. Around 47% of the sample lies in the top ten.

Paper-wide results and their limitations: No statistical method was used to fix the sample size in advance, and group allocation was not hidden from the investigators. During validation, the model predicted progression to ophthalmopathy a median of approximately 6.5 months ahead of onset, with roughly 65% sensitivity and almost 75% specificity. A model built on a 13 V-J signature distinguished ophthalmopathy from stable hyperthyroidism, reaching about 88% sensitivity and around 81% specificity in cross-validation and 80%/75% in testing. Most expanded thyroid clonotypes (frequency above 0.001) were also found in blood, which suggests that blood repertoires may mirror thyroid immune responses.

In the ophthalmopathy patients, disease was moderately to severely active, with a Clinical Activity Score of 3 or more, a NOSPECS grade of 4 or more, and a duration of less than 3 months. The study excluded patients with uncontrolled infections, other autoimmune diseases, pregnancy or lactation. Diagnoses relied on clinical symptoms, serum thyroxine and TRAb, thyroid ultrasound and orbital computed tomography. PBMCs were isolated from about 9 ml of fresh peripheral blood by Ficoll-Paque density gradient centrifugation. Trizol reagent was used to extract total RNA, and RNA quality was then checked on an Agilent 2100 Bioanalyzer.

The source of this sequence is an older woman with Graves' ophthalmopathy. Source material: blood. The sequence links TRBV28 to TRBJ1-5; no D segment can be confidently identified. The bases are TGTGCCATCAGATATAGCAATCAGCCCCAGCATTTT. It encodes CAIRYSNQPQHF.